The sequence of this T cell receptor (beta chain) was determined in a study of breast tumors, draining lymph nodes, adjacent tissues. Samples came from axillary lymph nodes draining the breast cancer. Study-wide results and caveats: Compared with lymph nodes, tumors were less diverse; compared with nontumor tissue, more. The lymph node origin of tumor T cells was framed as consistent with a hypothesis, not demonstrated. Findings are consistent with lymph node origin and intratumoral expansion of most tumor T cells. Tumor and nontumor repertoires were significantly more similar in luminal-like than in basal-like breast cancer.

Via MiXCR, TCRdb re-called the multiplex PCR reads, giving one row per CDR3 protein. The table records fewer than 200,000 distinct CDR3 sequences, roughly a third of them present only once. About this clonotype itself: Its antigen is unknown.

Trimming cost V 2 bases and J 9 bases, with 20 bases left between them. The CDR3 spans 16 residues. The sample consisted of axillary lymph node tissue. The TCR sequence derives from a female donor with breast cancer. Some clones in this sample may be carry-over from other donors' samples. J is TRBJ2-1 and V is TRBV12-3 or TRBV12-4; tentative D call: TRBD2 (6 bases). CDR3 amino acids: CASSLFRGGDFGEQFF. The CDR3 DNA is TGTGCCAGCAGTTTATTCCGTGGTGGGGACTTTGGTGAGCAGTTCTTC.